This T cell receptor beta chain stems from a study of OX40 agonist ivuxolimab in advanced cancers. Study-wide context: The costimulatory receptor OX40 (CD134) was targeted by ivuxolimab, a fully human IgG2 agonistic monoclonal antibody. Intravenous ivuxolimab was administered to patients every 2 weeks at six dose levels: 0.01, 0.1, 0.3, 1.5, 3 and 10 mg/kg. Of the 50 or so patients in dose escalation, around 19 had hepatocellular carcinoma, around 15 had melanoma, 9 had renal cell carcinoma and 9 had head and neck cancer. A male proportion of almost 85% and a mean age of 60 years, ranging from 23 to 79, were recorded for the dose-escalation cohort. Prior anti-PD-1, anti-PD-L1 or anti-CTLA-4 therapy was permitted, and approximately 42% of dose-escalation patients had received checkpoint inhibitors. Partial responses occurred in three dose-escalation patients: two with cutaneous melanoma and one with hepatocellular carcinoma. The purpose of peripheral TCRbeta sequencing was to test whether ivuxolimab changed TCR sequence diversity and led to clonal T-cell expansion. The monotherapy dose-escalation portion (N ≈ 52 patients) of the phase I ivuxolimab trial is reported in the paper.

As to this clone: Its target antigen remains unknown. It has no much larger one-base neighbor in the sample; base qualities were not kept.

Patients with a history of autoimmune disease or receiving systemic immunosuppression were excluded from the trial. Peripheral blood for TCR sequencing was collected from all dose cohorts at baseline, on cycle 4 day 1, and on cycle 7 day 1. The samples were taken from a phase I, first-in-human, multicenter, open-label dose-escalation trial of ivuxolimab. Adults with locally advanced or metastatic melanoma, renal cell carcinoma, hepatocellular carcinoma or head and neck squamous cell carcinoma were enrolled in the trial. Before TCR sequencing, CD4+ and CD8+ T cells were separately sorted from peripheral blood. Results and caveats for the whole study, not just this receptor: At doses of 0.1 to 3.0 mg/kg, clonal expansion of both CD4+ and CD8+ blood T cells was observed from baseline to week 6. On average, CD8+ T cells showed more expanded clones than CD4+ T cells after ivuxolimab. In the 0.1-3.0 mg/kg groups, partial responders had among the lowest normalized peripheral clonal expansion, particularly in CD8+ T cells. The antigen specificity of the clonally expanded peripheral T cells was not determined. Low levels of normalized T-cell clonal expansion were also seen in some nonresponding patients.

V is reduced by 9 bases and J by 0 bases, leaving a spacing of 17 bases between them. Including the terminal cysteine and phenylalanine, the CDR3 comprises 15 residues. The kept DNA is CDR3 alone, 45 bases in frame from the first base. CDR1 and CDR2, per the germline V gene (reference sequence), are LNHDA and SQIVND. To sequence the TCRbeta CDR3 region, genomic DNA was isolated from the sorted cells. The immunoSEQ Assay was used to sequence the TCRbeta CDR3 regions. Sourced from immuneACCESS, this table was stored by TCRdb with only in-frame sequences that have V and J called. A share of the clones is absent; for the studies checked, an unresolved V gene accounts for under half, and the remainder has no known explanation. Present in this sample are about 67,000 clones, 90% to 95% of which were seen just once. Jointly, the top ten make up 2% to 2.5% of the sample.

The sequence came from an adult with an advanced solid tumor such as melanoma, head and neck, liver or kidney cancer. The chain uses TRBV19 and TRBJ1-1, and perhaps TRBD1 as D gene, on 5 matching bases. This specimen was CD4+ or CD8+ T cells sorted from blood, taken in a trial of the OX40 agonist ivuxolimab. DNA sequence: TGTGCCAGCCAGGCTCAGACAGCCATGAACACTGAAGCTTTCTTT. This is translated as CASQAQTAMNTEAFF. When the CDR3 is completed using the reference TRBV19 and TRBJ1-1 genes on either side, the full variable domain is DGGITQSPKYLFRKEGQNVTLSCEQNLNHDAMYWYRQDPGQGLRLIYYSQIVNDFQKGDIAEGYSVSREKKESFPLTVTSAQKNPTAFYLCASQAQTAMNTEAFFGQGTRLTVV.